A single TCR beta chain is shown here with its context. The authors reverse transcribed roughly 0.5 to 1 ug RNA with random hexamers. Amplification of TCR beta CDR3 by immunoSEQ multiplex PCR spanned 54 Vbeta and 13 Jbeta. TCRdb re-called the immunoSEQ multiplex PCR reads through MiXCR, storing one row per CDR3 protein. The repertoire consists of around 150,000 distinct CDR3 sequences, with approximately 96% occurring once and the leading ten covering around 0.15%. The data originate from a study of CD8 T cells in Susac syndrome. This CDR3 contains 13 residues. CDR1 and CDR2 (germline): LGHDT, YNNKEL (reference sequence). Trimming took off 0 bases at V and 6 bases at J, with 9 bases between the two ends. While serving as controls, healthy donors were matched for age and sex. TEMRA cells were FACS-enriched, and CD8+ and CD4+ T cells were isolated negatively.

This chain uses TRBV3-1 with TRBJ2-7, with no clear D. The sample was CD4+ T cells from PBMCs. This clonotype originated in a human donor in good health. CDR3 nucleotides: TGTGCCAGCAGCCAAGATGAATTGATCGAGCAGTACTTC. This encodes CASSQDELIEQYF.